These 30 T cell receptor beta chains came from one sample sequenced in a study of blood T cell repertoires in COVID-19. Method: immunoSEQ multiplex PCR; TCRdb's copy keeps in-frame clones and lacks some. The table lists roughly 280,000 clones, 86% of them singletons, with about 8.6% in the top ten. Material for sequencing was peripheral blood. The origin of the receptors is a middle-aged man with active or convalescent COVID-19.

This clone was recorded a few times. Written as DNA, the CDR3 is TGTGCCAGCAGCCAGCCTAGCGGGAGTCGGACCGGGGAGCTGTTTTTT. Translated, it gives CASSQPSGSRTGELFF. The chain has TRBV14 and TRBJ2-2; 10 nucleotides agree with TRBD2. Germline V gene lookup returns CDR1 SGHDN and CDR2 FVKESK. V shed 3 bases and J 5 bases; nucleotides not matched to a gene: 6. The CDR3 totals 16 residues.

The rearrangement uses TRBV6-5 and TRBJ2-1, with a weak D call TRBD2 (6 bases). The CDR3 totals 15 residues. Germline V gives CDR1 MNHEY, CDR2 SVGAGI. Trimming shortened V by 5 bases and J by 8 bases, and 19 bases separated the two germline ends. The CDR3 DNA is TGTGCCAGCAGTCGCGGGGCCCCTTTCGGCGATGAGCAGTTCTTC. Translating gives CASSRGAPFGDEQFF.

CDR3 DNA: TGTGCCAGTCAATGGACAGGGACCTACGAGCAGTACTTC. Its translation is CASQWTGTYEQYF. V usage is TRBV2 and J usage is TRBJ2-7; 8 nucleotides align to TRBD1. The germline gives CDR1 SNHLY, CDR2 FYNNEI. V shed 9 bases, J shed 2 bases, and the junction held 6 bases outside the gene matches. The CDR3 extends over 13 amino acids.

The V gene is TRBV5-6, the J gene TRBJ2-7; 7 bases are a match to TRBD2. With 5 bases clipped from V and 6 bases from J, the junction kept 5 bases outside the gene matches. The germline V gene encodes CDR1 SGHDT and CDR2 YYEEEE. The CDR3 length is 12 residues. The DNA of the CDR3 is TGTGCCAGCAGTCCGGGGGGAGGCGAGCAGTACTTC. As protein: CASSPGGGEQYF.

The chain links TRBV2 to TRBJ1-5, with D uncertain. Trimming cost V 5 bases and J 7 bases, with 9 bases left between them. Germline CDR1 reads SNHLY; CDR2 reads FYNNEI. This CDR3 has 12 residues. Here the CDR3 DNA reads TGTGCCAGCAGTTCTAGTTTACAGCCCCAGCATTTT. This codes for CASSSSLQPQHF.

This clone was seen a few times. This chain connects TRBV29-1 to TRBJ1-6; 8 bases map to TRBD1. V was clipped by 7 bases and J by 10 bases; unmatched bases: 9. Germline values: CDR1 SQVTM, CDR2 ANQGSEA. This CDR3 spans 13 amino acids. CDR3 nucleotide sequence: TGCAGCGCCTCCGGACAGGGAGAATCACCCCTCCACTTT. Its protein is CSASGQGESPLHF.

The chain is built from TRBV12-5 and TRBJ2-5; D gene uncertain. The V end lost 7 bases, the J end lost 2 bases, and 20 bases lay between the germline ends. Germline values: CDR1 LGHNT, CDR2 FRNRAP. This CDR3 comprises 16 residues. This CDR3 reads CASAHYLDLQQETQYF. The CDR3 nucleotides read TGTGCTAGTGCTCACTACCTGGATTTGCAACAAGAGACCCAGTACTTC.

The genes are TRBV9 and TRBJ1-1; the D gene is possibly TRBD1 (6 bases). Germline V gives CDR1 SGDLS, CDR2 YYNGEE. The V and J ends lost 4 bases and 1 base respectively, with 17 bases between them. The CDR3 has 16 residues. The chain's CDR3 is CASSRSKTTGNTEAFF. CDR3 DNA sequence: TGTGCCAGCAGCCGATCCAAAACGACAGGGAACACTGAAGCTTTCTTT.

The chain carries TRBV5-1 and TRBJ2-2; 7 bases match TRBD2. With V trimmed by 4 bases and J by 6 bases, 15 bases remained unmatched. Per germline, CDR1 SGHRS and CDR2 YFSETQ. This CDR3 region has 17 residues. CDR3 DNA: TGCGCCAGCAGCACGGGCCGTGTCCGGGAGGCCCCCGGGGAGCTGTTTTTT. Its translation: CASSTGRVREAPGELFF. The full variable domain, its missing parts supplied by reference TRBV5-1 and TRBJ2-2, is KAGVTQTPRYLIKTRGQQVTLSCSPISGHRSVSWYQQTPGQGLQFLFEYFSETQRNKGNFPGRFSGRQFSNSRSEMNVSTLELGDSALYLCASSTGRVREAPGELFFGEGSRLTVL.

The V call is TRBV27, the J call TRBJ1-6, with unresolved D. Germline CDR1 is MNHEY and CDR2 is SMNVEV (reference sequence). V was shortened by 0 bases and J by 9 bases, with 6 bases between the two germline ends. The CDR3 is 13 amino acids. The chain's CDR3 is CASSLSLGSPLHF. CDR3 DNA sequence: TGTGCCAGCAGTTTATCGCTAGGTTCACCCCTCCACTTT.

The chain is built from TRBV5-4 and TRBJ2-7; TRBD2 matches at 14 bases. The V and J ends lost 4 bases and 6 bases, in that order; junction bases with no gene match: 6. From germline, CDR1 is SGHNT and CDR2 YYREEE (reference sequence). The CDR3 extends over 15 amino acids. The CDR3 sequence is CASSQGLAGGGEQYF. As DNA, the CDR3 is TGTGCCAGCAGCCAAGGACTAGCGGGGGGAGGCGAGCAGTACTTC.

This chain joins TRBV6-5 and TRBJ2-7, with 10 nucleotides matching TRBD1. V lost 6 bases to trimming and J lost 1 base; unmatched junction nucleotides: 3. The germline V gene encodes CDR1 MNHEY and CDR2 SVGAGI. The CDR3 is 14 amino acids. In DNA, the CDR3 is TGTGCCAGCAGAACGGGACAGGGGTCCTACGAGCAGTACTTC. Its protein product is CASRTGQGSYEQYF.

Comment on this clone: Distinct nucleotide sequences in the sample also encode this CDR3. The CDR3 nucleotides read TGTGCCAGCAGTTTAGGGGGCGGGACTGAAGCTTTCTTT. Translating it yields CASSLGGGTEAFF. The chain employs TRBV28 and TRBJ1-1, with a possible D match to TRBD1 (6 bases). The CDR3 extends over 13 amino acids. The ends were cut back, 2 bases at V and 5 bases at J, with 9 bases in the middle. The germline V gene encodes CDR1 MDHEN and CDR2 SYDVKM.

V and J are TRBV4-1 and TRBJ2-1; 7 bases match TRBD2. CDR3 length: 16 amino acids. CDR1 is MGHRA, CDR2 YSYEKL, per germline. J was trimmed by 1 base and V by 4 bases; bases with no gene match: 7. CDR3 in amino acids: CASSPLGEGSYNEQFF. The CDR3 region has the DNA TGCGCCAGCAGCCCCCTCGGGGAGGGGTCCTACAATGAGCAGTTCTTC.

In the case of this clone: Other DNA sequences in the same sample also yield this CDR3. This rearrangement joins TRBV29-1 to TRBJ2-7; D gene uncertain. CDR1 and CDR2 (germline): SQVTM, ANQGSEA. The CDR3 has 11 residues. The V end lost 0 bases, the J end lost 4 bases, and 4 bases lay between the germline ends. The CDR3 DNA reads as TGCAGCGTTGAAGACAGATACGAGCAGTACTTC. This codes for CSVEDRYEQYF.

J is TRBJ2-3 and V is TRBV11-2; 8 bases match TRBD2. CDR1 is SGHAT, CDR2 FQNNGV, per germline. The CDR3 loop spans 15 amino acids. J gave up 3 bases and V 5 bases, and 7 bases lay outside the gene matches. The CDR3 here is CASSLRTSRTDTQYF. In DNA form, the CDR3 reads TGTGCCAGCAGCCTCCGGACTAGCAGAACAGATACGCAGTATTTT.

The chain employs TRBV24-1 and TRBJ2-3; 11 bases fit TRBD2. Germline CDR1 is KGHDR and CDR2 is SFDVKD. The CDR3 is made up of 18 amino acids. J was trimmed by 3 bases and V by 3 bases; bases with no gene match: 10. For the CDR3, the DNA is TGTGCCACCAGTGATAGCAAACGGACTAGCGGGTTTACAGATACGCAGTATTTT. Protein: CATSDSKRTSGFTDTQYF.

The rearrangement links TRBV15 to TRBJ1-1; 8 nucleotides agree with TRBD1. The length of the CDR3 is 15 residues. Germline V gene sequence: CDR1 LNHNV, CDR2 YYDKDF (reference sequence). V shed 4 bases, J shed 5 bases, and the junction held 9 bases outside the gene matches. The CDR3 DNA is TGTGCCACCAGCATTCCCGGGCGGACAGGGACTGAAGCTTTCTTT. Amino acids: CATSIPGRTGTEAFF.

This clone was seen just once. V gene TRBV3-1 (or the pseudogene TRBV3-2) combines with J gene TRBJ1-2, with D possibly being TRBD1 (6 bases). Germline assignment: CDR1 LGHDT and CDR2 YNNKEL (reference sequence). The CDR3 is made up of 15 amino acids. V dropped 0 bases and J dropped 4 bases, with 12 bases sitting between them. The CDR3 loop reads CASSQDRGSGYGYTF. CDR3 DNA: TGTGCCAGCAGCCAAGACAGGGGTTCGGGCTATGGCTACACCTTC.

The chain recombines TRBV19 with TRBJ1-2, with a possible D match to TRBD1 (6 bases). Germline V gene lookup returns CDR1 LNHDA and CDR2 SQIVND (reference sequence). V was trimmed by 7 bases and J by 7 bases, leaving 22 bases between them. There are 15 residues in the CDR3. Here the CDR3 reads CASTKDSQVTGGYTF. CDR3 coding DNA: TGTGCCAGTACCAAGGACAGCCAGGTAACGGGTGGCTACACCTTC.

The chain uses TRBV19 and TRBJ2-7; perhaps TRBD1 as D (5 bases). Trimming removed 4 bases from V and 3 bases from J, with 16 bases in between. CDR1 and CDR2 from the germline V gene are LNHDA and SQIVND (reference sequence). The CDR3 loop spans 15 amino acids. The CDR3 is CASSTTALGNYEQYF. DNA of the CDR3: TGTGCCAGTAGTACGACAGCCTTGGGGAACTACGAGCAGTACTTC.

V gene TRBV6-1 combines with J gene TRBJ2-1; D ambiguous. V lost 1 base, J lost 10 bases, and 8 bases lay in between. This CDR3 has 12 residues. Per the germline V gene, CDR1 is MNHNS and CDR2 is SASEGT. The CDR3 region is CASSEGRQEQFF. The CDR3 DNA follows: TGTGCCAGCAGTGAAGGCAGGCAGGAGCAGTTCTTC.

This clone occurred once. This chain joins TRBV9 and TRBJ2-5, with 12 bases lining up with TRBD2. The CDR3 length is 14 residues. With 3 bases clipped from V and 7 bases from J, the junction kept 4 bases outside the gene matches. Germline assignment: CDR1 SGDLS and CDR2 YYNGEE. The CDR3 is CASSGLAGVGTQYF. The CDR3, as DNA: TGTGCCAGCAGCGGACTAGCGGGGGTCGGGACCCAGTACTTC.

CDR3 coding DNA: TGTGCCACCAGTGAGTGGACAGGGACGAACACCGGGGAGCTGTTTTTT. Protein product: CATSEWTGTNTGELFF. The chain couples TRBV24-1 to TRBJ2-2, with TRBD1 matching 8 bases. The germline gives CDR1 KGHDR, CDR2 SFDVKD. The J segment lost 0 bases and the V segment lost 4 bases, leaving 3 bases of the junction unmatched. There are 16 residues in the CDR3.

The gene calls are TRBV11-2 and TRBJ2-1; no reliable D call. The germline V and J ends were trimmed by 6 bases and 7 bases, with 7 bases remaining between them. Germline V lookup: CDR1 SGHAT, CDR2 FQNNGV. This CDR3 has 11 residues. The CDR3 nucleotides read TGTGCCAGCAGTAGCTGGAATGAGCAGTTCTTC. Amino acid sequence: CASSSWNEQFF.

The chain links TRBV5-1 to TRBJ1-1; 8 bases agree with TRBD1. The CDR3 loop spans 15 amino acids. After removal of 2 bases from V and 1 base from J, the junction contained 4 bases not matched to a gene. Germline CDR1 SGHRS, CDR2 YFSETQ. The CDR3 coding sequence is TGCGCCAGCAGCTTTCAGGGGGCGCGGAACACTGAAGCTTTCTTT. It yields the protein CASSFQGARNTEAFF.

The chain carries TRBV6-6 and TRBJ2-1; 8 bases agree with TRBD2. The CDR3 totals 18 residues. The germline gives CDR1 MNHNY, CDR2 SVGAGI (reference sequence). V lost 5 bases and J lost 6; bases outside the gene matches: 18. CDR3 in amino acids: CASSPRLPQGGRRNEQFF. DNA of the CDR3: TGTGCCAGCAGTCCCAGATTACCCCAGGGCGGGAGGCGCAATGAGCAGTTCTTC.

The V call is TRBV5-6, the J call TRBJ1-5; D not certain. CDR1 is SGHDT, CDR2 YYEEEE, per germline. V was trimmed by 0 bases and J by 5 bases, leaving 9 bases between them. The CDR3 totals 14 residues. The CDR3 DNA follows: TGTGCCAGCAGCTTGGCGTCCTCGGATCAGCCCCAGCATTTT. It encodes CASSLASSDQPQHF.

This clone was detected only once. The rearrangement links TRBV19 to TRBJ2-1; D remains unclear. Germline CDR1 and CDR2: LNHDA and SQIVND (reference sequence). Trimming shortened V by 2 bases and J by 5 bases, and 13 bases separated the two germline ends. This CDR3 has 15 residues. In nucleotides, the CDR3 is TGTGCCAGTAGTATAAGCGCGAGCCTTAACAATGAGCAGTTCTTC. Its translation is CASSISASLNNEQFF.

The V call is TRBV30, the J call TRBJ1-5; 11 bases map to TRBD1. J lost 6 bases, V lost 0 bases, and 4 bases had no gene match. There are 15 residues in the CDR3. Germline-derived CDR1 and CDR2 are GTSNPN and SVGIG (reference sequence). In nucleotides, the CDR3 is TGTGCCTGGAGTGTACGGGACAGGGGGATTCAGCCCCAGCATTTT. Amino acids: CAWSVRDRGIQPQHF. The complete variable domain, with remaining parts taken from reference TRBV30 and TRBJ1-5, reads SQTIHQWPATLVQPVGSPLSLECTVEGTSNPNLYWYRQAAGRGLQLLFYSVGIGQISSEVPQNLSASRPQDRQFILSSKKLLLSDSGFYLCAWSVRDRGIQPQHFGDGTRLSIL.